This T cell receptor beta chain was sequenced for a study of blood T cell repertoires in COVID-19. CDR3 length: 15 residues. The junction had 1 base not matched to a gene; V was cut back by 0 bases and J by 1 base. CDR1 SGHKS and CDR2 YYEKEE come from the germline V gene (reference sequence). This clone was observed once. Assay: immunoSEQ multiplex PCR; the TCRdb copy retains only in-frame clones and omits some. The data contain 200,000 to 250,000 clones, around four fifths of them singletons. The sequenced material came from PBMCs or T cells enriched from blood (not recorded which). The TCR comes from a woman in her thirties or forties who had been exposed to COVID-19. This chain joins TRBV5-5 and TRBJ1-5; 7 bases align to TRBD1. The CDR3 DNA reads TGTGCCAGCAGCTTGGGACAGGGAAGCAATCAGCCCCAGCATTTT. Encoded protein: CASSLGQGSNQPQHF.